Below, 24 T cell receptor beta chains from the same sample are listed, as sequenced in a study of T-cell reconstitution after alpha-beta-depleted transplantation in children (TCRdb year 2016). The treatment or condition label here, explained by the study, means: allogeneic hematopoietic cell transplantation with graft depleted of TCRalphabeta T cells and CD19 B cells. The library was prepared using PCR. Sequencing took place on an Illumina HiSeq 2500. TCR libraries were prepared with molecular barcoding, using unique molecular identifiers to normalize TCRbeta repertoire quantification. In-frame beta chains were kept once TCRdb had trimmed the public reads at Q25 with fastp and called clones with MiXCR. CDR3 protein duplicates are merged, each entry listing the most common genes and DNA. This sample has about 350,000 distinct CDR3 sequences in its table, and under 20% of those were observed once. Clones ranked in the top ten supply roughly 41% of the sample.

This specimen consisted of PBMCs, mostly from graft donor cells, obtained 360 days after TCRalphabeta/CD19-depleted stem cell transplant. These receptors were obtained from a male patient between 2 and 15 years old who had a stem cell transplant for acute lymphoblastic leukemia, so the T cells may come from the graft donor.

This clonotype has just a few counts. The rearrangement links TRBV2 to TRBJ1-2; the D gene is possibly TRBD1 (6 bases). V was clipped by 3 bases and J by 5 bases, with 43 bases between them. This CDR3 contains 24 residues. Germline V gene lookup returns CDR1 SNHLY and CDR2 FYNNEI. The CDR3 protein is CASSDGLEVDRSPLWWRRGYGYTF. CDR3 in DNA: TGTGCCAGCAGTGATGGGTTAGAGGTAGACAGGAGTCCGCTTTGGTGGAGAAGAGGTTATGGCTACACCTTC.

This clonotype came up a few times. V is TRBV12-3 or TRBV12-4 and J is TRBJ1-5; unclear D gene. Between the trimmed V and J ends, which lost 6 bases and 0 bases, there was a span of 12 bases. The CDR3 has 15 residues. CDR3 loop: CASRARVSSNQPQHF. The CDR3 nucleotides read TGTGCCAGCAGGGCCCGGGTTAGTAGCAATCAGCCCCAGCATTTT.

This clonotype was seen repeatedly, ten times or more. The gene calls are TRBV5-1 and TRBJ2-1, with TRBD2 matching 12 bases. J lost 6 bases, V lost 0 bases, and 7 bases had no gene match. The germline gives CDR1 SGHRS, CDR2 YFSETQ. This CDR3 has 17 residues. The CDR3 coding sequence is TGCGCCAGCAGCTTGGTACTAGCGGGAGGATCCGGCAATGAGCAGTTCTTC. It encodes CASSLVLAGGSGNEQFF.

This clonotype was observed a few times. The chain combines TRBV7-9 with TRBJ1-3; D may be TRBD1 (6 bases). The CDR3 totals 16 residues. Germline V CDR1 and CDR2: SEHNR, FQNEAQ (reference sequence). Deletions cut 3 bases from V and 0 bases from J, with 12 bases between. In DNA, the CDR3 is TGTGCCAGCAGCTTGACAGGAATCCTCTCTGGAAACACCATATATTTT. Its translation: CASSLTGILSGNTIYF. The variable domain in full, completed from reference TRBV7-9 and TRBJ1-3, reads DTGVSQNPRHKITKRGQNVTFRCDPISEHNRLYWYRQTLGQGPEFLTYFQNEAQLEKSRLLSDRFSAERPKGSFSTLEIQRTEQGDSAMYLCASSLTGILSGNTIYFGEGSWLTVV.

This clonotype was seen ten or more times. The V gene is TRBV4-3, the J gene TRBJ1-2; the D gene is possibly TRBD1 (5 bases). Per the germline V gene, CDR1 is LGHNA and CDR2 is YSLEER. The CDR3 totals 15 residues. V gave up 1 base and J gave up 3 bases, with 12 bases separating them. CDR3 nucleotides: TGCGCCAGCAGCCAAGTCGACCGGGACCACTATGGCTACACCTTC. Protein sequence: CASSQVDRDHYGYTF.

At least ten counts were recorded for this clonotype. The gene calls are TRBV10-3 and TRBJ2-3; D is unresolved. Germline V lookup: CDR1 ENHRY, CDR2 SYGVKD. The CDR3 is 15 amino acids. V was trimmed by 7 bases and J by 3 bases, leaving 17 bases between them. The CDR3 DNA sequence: TGTGCCATCATCGATTTAGGCGGATCTACAGATACGCAGTATTTT. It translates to CAIIDLGGSTDTQYF.

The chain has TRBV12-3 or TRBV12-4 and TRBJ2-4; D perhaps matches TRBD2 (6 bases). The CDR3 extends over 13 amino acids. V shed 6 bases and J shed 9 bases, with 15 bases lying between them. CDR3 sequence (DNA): TGTGCCAGCAGCCCACCGGGAGTGGGCATTCAGTACTTC. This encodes CASSPPGVGIQYF.

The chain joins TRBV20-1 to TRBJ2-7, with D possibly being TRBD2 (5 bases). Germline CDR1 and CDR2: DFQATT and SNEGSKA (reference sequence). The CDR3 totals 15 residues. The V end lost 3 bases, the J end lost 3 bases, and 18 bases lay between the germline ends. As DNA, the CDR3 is TGCAGTGCTAGGGGAGTTCCCGACATACACTACGAGCAGTACTTC. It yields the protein CSARGVPDIHYEQYF.

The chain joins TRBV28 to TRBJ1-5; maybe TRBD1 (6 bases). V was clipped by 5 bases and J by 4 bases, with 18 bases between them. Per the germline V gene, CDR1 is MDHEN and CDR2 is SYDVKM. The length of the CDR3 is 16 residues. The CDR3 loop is CASSPLTEGGNQPQHF. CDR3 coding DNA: TGTGCCAGCAGTCCCCTGACAGAGGGGGGAAATCAGCCCCAGCATTTT.

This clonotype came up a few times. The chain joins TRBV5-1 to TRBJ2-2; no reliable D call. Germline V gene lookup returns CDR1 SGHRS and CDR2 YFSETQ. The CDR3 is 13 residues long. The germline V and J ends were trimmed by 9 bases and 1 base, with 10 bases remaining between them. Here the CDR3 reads CATSRMNTGELFF. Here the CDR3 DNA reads TGCGCCACCAGTAGAATGAACACCGGGGAGCTGTTTTTT.

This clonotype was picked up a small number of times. CDR3 in DNA: TGCGCCAGCAGCCAAGTTTTTCCGGGGCGCAATCAGCCCCAGCATTTT. Translating it yields CASSQVFPGRNQPQHF. The chain combines TRBV4-1 with TRBJ1-5, with D possibly matching TRBD1 (5 bases). This CDR3 region has 16 residues. The V end lost 1 base, the J end lost 2 bases, and 12 bases lay between the germline ends. Germline V gene sequence: CDR1 MGHRA, CDR2 YSYEKL.

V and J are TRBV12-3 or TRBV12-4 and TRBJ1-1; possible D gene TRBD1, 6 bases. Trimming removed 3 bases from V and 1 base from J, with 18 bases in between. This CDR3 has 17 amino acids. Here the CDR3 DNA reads TGTGCCAGCAGTTTTCCCCTATACAGGGAGCGGAACACTGAAGCTTTCTTT. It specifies CASSFPLYRERNTEAFF.

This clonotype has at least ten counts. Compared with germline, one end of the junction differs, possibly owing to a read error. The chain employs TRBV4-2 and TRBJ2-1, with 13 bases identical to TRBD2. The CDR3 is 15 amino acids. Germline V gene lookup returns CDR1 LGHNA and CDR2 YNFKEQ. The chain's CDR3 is CASSPGLAGVNEQFF. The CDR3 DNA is TGCGCCAGCAGCCCCGGACTAGCGGGAGTAAATGAGCAGTTCTTC.

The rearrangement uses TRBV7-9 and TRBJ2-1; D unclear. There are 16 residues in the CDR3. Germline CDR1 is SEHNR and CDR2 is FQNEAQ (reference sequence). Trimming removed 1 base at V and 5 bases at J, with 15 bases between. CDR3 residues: CASSLVPVPSDNEQFF. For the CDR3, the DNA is TGTGCCAGCAGCTTAGTACCGGTCCCATCTGACAATGAGCAGTTCTTC.

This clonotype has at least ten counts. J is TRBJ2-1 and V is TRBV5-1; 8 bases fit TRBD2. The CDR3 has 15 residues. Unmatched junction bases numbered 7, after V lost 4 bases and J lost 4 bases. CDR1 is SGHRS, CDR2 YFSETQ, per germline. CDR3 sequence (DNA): TGCGCCAGCAGCCGCATCGGGGGGGAGTACAATGAGCAGTTCTTC. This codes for CASSRIGGEYNEQFF.

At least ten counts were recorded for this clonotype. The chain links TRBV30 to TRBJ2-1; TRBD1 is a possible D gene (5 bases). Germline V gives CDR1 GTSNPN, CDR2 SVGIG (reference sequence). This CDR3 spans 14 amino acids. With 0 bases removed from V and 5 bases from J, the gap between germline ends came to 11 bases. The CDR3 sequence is CAWSVGRGHNEQFF. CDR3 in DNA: TGTGCCTGGAGTGTAGGTAGGGGCCACAATGAGCAGTTCTTC.

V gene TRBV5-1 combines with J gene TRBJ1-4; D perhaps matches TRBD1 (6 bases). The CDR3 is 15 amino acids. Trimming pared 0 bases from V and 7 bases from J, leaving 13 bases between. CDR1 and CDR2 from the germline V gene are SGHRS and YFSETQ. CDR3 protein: CASSLGTLGGEKLFF. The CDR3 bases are TGCGCCAGCAGCTTGGGGACCCTAGGGGGTGAAAAACTGTTTTTT.

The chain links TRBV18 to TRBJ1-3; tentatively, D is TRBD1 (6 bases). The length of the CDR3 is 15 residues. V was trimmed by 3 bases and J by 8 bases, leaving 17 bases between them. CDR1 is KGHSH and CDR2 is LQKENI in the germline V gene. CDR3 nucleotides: TGTGCCAGCTCACCCGGGTTGGGGGGCCGAGACACCATATATTTT. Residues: CASSPGLGGRDTIYF.

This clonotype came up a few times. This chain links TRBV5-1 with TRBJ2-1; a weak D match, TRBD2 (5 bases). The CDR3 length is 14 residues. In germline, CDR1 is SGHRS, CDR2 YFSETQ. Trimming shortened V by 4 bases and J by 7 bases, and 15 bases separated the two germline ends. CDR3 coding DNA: TGCGCCAGCAGCAGGCAGAGGGTAGAAAATGAGCAGTTCTTC. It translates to CASSRQRVENEQFF.

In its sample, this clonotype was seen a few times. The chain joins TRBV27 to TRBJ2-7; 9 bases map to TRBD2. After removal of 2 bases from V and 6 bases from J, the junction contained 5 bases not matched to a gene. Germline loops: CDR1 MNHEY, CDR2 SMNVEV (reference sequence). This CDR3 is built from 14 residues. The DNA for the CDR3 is TGTGCCAGCAGTTTAAAGGGGACTAGCTCCGAGCAGTACTTC. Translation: CASSLKGTSSEQYF.

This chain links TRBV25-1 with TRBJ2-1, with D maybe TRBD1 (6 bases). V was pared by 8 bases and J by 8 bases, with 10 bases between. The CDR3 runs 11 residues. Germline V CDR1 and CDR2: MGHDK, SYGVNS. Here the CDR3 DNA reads TGTGCCAGCGCCCCAGGGGATGAGCAGTTCTTC. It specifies CASAPGDEQFF. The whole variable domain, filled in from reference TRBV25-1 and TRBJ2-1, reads EADIYQTPRYLVIGTGKKITLECSQTMGHDKMYWYQQDPGMELHLIHYSYGVNSTEKGDLSSESTVSRIRTEHFPLTLESARPSHTSQYLCASAPGDEQFFGPGTRLTVL.

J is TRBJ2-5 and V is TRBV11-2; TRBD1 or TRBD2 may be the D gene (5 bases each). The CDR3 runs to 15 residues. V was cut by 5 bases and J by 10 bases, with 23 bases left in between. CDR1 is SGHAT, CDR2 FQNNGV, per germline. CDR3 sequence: CASSPAGTPFLDQYF. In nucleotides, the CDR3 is TGTGCCAGCAGCCCCGCCGGGACCCCCTTTTTAGACCAGTACTTC.

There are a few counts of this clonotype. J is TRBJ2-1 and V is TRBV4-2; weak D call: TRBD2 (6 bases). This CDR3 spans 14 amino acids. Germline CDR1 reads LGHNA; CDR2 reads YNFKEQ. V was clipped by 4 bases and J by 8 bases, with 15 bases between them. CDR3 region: CASSPAGSVHEQFF. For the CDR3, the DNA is TGTGCCAGCAGCCCTGCGGGGAGCGTCCATGAGCAGTTCTTC.

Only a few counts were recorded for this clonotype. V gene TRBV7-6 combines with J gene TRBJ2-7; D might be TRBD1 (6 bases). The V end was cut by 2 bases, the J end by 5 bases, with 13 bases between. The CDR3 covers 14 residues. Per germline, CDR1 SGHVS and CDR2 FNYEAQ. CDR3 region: CASSLTSRGDEQYF. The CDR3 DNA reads TGTGCCAGCAGCTTAACATCCAGGGGCGACGAGCAGTACTTC.